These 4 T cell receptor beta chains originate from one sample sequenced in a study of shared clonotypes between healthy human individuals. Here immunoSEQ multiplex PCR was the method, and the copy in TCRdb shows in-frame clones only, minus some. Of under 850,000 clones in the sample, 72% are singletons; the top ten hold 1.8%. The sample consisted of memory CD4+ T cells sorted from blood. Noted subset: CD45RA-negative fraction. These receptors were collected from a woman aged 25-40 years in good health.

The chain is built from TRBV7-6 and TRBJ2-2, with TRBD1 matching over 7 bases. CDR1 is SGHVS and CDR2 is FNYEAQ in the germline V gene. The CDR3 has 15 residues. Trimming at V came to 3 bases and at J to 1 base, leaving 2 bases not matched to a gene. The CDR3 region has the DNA TGTGCCAGCAGCTTGAACAGGGGGAACACCGGGGAGCTGTTTTTT. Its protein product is CASSLNRGNTGELFF.

CDR3 in DNA: TGTGCCAGCAGCCCTGGGGACAGGACTTACCCCTTCTCGGTCGATGAGCAGTTCTTC. Protein sequence: CASSPGDRTYPFSVDEQFF. The chain is built from TRBV5-4 and TRBJ2-1; 8 nucleotides line up with TRBD1. With 4 bases clipped from V and 8 bases from J, the junction kept 23 bases outside the gene matches. The germline V gene encodes CDR1 SGHNT and CDR2 YYREEE (reference sequence). The CDR3 is 19 residues long.

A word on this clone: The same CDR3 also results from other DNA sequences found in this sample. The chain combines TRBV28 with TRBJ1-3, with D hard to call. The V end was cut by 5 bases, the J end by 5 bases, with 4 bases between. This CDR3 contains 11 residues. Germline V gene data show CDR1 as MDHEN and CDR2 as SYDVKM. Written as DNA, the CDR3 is TGTGCCAGCAGTCTCAGAAACACCATATATTTT. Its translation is CASSLRNTIYF.

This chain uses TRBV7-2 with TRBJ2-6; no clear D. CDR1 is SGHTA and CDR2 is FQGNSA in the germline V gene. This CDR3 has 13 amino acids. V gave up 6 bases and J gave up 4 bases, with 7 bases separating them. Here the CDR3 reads CASRPGGANVLTF. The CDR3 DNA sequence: TGTGCCAGCAGGCCCGGAGGGGCCAACGTCCTGACTTTC. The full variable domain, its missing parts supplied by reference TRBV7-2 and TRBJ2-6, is GAGVSQSPSNKVTEKGKDVELRCDPISGHTALYWYRQSLGQGLEFLIYFQGNSAPDKSGLPSDRFSAERTGGSVSTLTIQRTQQEDSAVYLCASRPGGANVLTFGAGSRLTVL.